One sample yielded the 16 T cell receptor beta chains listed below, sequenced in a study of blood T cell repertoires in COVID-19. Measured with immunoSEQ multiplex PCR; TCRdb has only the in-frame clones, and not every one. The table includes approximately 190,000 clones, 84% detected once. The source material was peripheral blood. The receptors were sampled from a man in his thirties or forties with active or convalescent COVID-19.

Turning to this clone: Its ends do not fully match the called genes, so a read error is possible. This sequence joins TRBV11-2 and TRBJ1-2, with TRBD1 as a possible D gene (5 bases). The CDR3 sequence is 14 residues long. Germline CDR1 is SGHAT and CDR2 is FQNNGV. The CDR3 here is CASRSPGGGPVSNF. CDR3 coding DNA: TGTGCCAGCAGGTCTCCGGGCGGGGGTCCCGTGTCTAACTTC.

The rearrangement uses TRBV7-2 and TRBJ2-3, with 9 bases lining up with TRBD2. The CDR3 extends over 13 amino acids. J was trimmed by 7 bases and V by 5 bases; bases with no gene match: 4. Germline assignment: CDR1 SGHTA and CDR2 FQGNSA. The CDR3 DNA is TGTGCCAGCAGCCCCGGACTAGCGAATACGCAGTATTTT. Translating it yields CASSPGLANTQYF.

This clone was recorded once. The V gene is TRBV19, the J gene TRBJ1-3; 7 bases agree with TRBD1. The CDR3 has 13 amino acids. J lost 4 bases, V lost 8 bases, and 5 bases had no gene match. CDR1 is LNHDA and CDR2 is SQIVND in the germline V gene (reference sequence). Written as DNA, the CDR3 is TGTGCCAGTTCTACAGGGGTCGGAAACACCATATATTTT. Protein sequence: CASSTGVGNTIYF.

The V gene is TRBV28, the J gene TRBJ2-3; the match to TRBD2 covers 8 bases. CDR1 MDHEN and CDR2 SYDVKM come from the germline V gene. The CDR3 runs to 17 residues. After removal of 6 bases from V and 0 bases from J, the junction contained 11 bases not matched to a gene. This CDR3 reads CASSPRGDTYSTDTQYF. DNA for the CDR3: TGTGCCAGCAGCCCGCGGGGGGACACCTATAGCACAGATACGCAGTATTTT.

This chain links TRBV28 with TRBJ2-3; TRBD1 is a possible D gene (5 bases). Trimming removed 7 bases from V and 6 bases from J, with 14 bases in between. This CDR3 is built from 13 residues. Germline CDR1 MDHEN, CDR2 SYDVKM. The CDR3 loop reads CASTNPPGDTQYF. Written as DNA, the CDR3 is TGTGCCAGCACCAACCCTCCAGGGGATACGCAGTATTTT.

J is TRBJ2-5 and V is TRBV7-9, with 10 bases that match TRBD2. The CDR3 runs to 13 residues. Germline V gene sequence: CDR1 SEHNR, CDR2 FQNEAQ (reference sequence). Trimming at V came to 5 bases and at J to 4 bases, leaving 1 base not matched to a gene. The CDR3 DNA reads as TGTGCCAGCAGCCCTAGCGGGAGAGAGACCCAGTACTTC. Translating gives CASSPSGRETQYF.

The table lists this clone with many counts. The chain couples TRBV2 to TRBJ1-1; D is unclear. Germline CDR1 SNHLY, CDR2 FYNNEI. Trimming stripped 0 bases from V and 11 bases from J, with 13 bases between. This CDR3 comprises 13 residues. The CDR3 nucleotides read TGTGCCAGCAGTGAAGCTTCGAGGAGCGGGGCTTTCTTT. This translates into CASSEASRSGAFF.

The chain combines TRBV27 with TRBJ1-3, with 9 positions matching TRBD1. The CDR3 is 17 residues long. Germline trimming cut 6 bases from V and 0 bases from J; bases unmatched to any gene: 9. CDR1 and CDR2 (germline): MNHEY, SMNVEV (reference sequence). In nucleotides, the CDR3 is TGTGCCAGCAGCTACAGGGGGCCCAAGAGCTCTGGAAACACCATATATTTT. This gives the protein CASSYRGPKSSGNTIYF.

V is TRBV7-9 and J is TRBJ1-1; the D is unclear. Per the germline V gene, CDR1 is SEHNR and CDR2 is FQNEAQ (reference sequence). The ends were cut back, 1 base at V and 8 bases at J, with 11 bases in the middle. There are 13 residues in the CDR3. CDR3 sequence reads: CASSLVGGKEAFF. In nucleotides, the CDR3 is TGTGCCAGCAGCTTAGTCGGAGGTAAGGAAGCTTTCTTT.

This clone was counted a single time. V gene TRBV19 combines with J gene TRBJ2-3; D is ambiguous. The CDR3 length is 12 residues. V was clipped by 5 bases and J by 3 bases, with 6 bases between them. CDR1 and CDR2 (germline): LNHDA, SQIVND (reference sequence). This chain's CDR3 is CASSPKTDTQYF. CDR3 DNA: TGTGCCAGTAGTCCAAAAACAGATACGCAGTATTTT.

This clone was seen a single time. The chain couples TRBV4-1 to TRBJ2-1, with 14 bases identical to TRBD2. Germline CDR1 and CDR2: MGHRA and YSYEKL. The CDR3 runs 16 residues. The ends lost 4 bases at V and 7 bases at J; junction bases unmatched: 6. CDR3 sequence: CASSPPTSGRVNEQFF. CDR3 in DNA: TGCGCCAGCAGCCCCCCGACTAGCGGGAGGGTAAATGAGCAGTTCTTC.

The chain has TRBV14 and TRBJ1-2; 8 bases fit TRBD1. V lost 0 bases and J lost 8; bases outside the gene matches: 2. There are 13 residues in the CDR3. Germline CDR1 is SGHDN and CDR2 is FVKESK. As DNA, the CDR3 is TGTGCCAGCAGCCAAGAACAGGGGGTCGGCTACACCTTC. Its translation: CASSQEQGVGYTF.

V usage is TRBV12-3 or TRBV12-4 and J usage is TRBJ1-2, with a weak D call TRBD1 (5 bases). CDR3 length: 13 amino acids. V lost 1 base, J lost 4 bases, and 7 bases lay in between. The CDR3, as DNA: TGTGCCAGCAGTTTAGGCAGGGCCTATGGCTACACCTTC. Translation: CASSLGRAYGYTF.

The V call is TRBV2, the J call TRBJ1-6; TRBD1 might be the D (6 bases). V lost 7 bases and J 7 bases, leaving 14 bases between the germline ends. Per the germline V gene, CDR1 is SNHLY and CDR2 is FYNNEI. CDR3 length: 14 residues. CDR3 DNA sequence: TGTGCCAGCATCCTGGACAGTCTGAATTCACCCCTCCACTTT. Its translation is CASILDSLNSPLHF.

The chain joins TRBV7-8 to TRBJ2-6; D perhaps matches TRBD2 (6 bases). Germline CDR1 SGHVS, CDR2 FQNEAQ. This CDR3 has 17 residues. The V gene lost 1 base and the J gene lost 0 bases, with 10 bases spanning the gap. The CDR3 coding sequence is TGTGCCAGCAGCTTAGAGGAGGGGCGCTCTGGGGCCAACGTCCTGACTTTC. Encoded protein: CASSLEEGRSGANVLTF. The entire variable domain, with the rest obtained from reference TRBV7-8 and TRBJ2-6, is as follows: GAGVSQSPRYKVAKRGQDVALRCDPISGHVSLFWYQQALGQGPEFLTYFQNEAQLDKSGLPSDRFFAERPEGSVSTLKIQRTQQEDSAVYLCASSLEEGRSGANVLTFGAGSRLTVL.

In DNA form, the CDR3 reads TGTGCCAGCCTGGTGGGGGACAGACCTTTTCCCACCATATATTTT. Translated: CASLVGDRPFPTIYF. The chain is built from TRBV6-5 and TRBJ1-3; 7 bases map to TRBD1. V was pared by 8 bases and J by 9 bases, with 16 bases of the junction left unmatched. The germline V gene has CDR1 MNHEY and CDR2 SVGAGI. The CDR3 contains 15 residues.